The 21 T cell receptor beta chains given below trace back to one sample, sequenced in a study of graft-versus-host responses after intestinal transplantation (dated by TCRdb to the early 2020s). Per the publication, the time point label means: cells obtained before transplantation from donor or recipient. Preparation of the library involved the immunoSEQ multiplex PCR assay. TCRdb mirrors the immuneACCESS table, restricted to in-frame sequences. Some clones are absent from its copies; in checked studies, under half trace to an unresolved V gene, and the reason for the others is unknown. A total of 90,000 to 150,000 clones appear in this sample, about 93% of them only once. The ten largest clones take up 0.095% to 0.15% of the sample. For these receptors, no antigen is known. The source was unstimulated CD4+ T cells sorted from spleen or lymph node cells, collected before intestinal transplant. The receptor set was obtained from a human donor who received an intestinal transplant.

CDR3 sequence reads: CASAGTSGMGTQYF. CDR3 nucleotides: TGTGCCAGCGCCGGGACTAGCGGGATGGGGACCCAGTACTTC. The chain combines TRBV7-9 with TRBJ2-5; 13 bases agree with TRBD2. The length of the CDR3 is 14 residues. Trimming at V came to 8 bases and at J to 7 bases, leaving 7 bases not matched to a gene. Germline V gene data show CDR1 as SEHNR and CDR2 as FQNEAQ (reference sequence).

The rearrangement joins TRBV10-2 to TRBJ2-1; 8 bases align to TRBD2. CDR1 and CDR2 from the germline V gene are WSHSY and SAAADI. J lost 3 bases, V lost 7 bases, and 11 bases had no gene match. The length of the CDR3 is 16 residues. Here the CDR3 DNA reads TGCGCCAGCAACTCCCAGGCTAGCGGGTTCTACAATGAGCAGTTCTTC. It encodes CASNSQASGFYNEQFF.

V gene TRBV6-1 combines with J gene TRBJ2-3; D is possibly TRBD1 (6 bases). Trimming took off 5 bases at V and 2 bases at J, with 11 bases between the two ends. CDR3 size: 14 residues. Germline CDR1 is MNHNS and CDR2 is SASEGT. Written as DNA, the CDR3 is TGTGCCAGCAGTTGGGACACCTTCACAGATACGCAGTATTTT. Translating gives CASSWDTFTDTQYF.

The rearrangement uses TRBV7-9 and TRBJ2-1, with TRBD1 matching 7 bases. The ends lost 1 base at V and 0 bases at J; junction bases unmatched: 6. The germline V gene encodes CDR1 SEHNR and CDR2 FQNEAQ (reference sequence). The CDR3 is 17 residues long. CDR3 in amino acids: CASSLGGTVHSYNEQFF. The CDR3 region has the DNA TGTGCCAGCAGCTTAGGAGGGACAGTCCACTCCTACAATGAGCAGTTCTTC. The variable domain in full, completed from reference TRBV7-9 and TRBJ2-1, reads DTGVSQNPRHKITKRGQNVTFRCDPISEHNRLYWYRQTLGQGPEFLTYFQNEAQLEKSRLLSDRFSAERPKGSFSTLEIQRTEQGDSAMYLCASSLGGTVHSYNEQFFGPGTRLTVL.

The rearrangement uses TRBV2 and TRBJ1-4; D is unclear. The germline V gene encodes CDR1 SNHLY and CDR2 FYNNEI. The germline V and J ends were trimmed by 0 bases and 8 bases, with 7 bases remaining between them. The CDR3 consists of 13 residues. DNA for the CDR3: TGTGCCAGCAGTGAAGCCGTTGTGGAAAAACTGTTTTTT. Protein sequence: CASSEAVVEKLFF.

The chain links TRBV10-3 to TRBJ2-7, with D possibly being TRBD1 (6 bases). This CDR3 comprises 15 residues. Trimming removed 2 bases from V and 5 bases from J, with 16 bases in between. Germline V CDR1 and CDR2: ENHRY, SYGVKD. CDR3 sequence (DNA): TGTGCCATCAGTGAGCAGGGGAGCAGGGGCCACGAGCAGTACTTC. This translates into CAISEQGSRGHEQYF.

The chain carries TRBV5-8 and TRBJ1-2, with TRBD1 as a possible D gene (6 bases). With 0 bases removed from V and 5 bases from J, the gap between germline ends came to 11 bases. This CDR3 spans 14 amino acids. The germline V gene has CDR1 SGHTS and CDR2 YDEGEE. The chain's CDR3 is CASSLVRGGYGYTF. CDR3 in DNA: TGTGCCAGCAGCTTGGTCAGGGGAGGATATGGCTACACCTTC.

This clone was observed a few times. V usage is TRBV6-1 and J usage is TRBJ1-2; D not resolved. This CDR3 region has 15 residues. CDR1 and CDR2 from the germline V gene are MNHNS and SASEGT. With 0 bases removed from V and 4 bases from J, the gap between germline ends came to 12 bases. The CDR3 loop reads CASSEAMMTIYGYTF. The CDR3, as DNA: TGTGCCAGCAGTGAAGCGATGATGACCATCTATGGCTACACCTTC.

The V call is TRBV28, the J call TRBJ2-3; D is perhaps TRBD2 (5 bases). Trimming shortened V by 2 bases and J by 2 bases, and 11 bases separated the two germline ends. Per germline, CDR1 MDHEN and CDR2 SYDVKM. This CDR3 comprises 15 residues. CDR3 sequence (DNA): TGTGCCAGCAGTTTACTTGTTCGGGACACAGATACGCAGTATTTT. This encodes CASSLLVRDTDTQYF.

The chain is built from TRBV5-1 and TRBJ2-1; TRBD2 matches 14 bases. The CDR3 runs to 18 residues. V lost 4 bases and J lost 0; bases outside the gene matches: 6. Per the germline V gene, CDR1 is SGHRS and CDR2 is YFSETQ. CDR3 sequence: CASSGGTSGSTSYNEQFF. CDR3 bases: TGCGCCAGCAGCGGCGGGACTAGCGGGAGCACCTCCTACAATGAGCAGTTCTTC.

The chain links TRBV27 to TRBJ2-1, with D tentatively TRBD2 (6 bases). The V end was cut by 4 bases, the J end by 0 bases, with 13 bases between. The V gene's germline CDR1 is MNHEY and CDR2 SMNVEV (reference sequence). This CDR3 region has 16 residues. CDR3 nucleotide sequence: TGTGCCAGCAGTTCGTTAGCGGTTAGCTCCTACAATGAGCAGTTCTTC. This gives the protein CASSSLAVSSYNEQFF.

CDR3 loop: CASSVARTSRSSNEQFF. The CDR3 DNA is TGTGCCAGCAGCGTAGCTCGGACTAGTAGGTCCAGCAATGAGCAGTTCTTC. The chain uses TRBV9 and TRBJ2-1; TRBD2 matches at 7 bases. Germline V CDR1 and CDR2: SGDLS, YYNGEE. The CDR3 has 17 amino acids. J lost 6 bases, V lost 0 bases, and 12 bases had no gene match.

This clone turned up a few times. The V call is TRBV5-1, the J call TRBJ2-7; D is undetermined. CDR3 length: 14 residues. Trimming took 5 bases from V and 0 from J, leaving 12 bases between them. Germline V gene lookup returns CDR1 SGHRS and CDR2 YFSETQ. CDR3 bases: TGCGCCAGCAGGCCAGTAGTTAGCTCCTACGAGCAGTACTTC. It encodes CASRPVVSSYEQYF.

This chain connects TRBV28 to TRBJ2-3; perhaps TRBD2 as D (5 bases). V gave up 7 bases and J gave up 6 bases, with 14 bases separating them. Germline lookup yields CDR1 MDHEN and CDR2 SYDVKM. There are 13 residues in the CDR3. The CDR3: CASNPPRGDTQYF. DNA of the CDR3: TGTGCCAGCAACCCCCCCCGGGGTGATACGCAGTATTTT.

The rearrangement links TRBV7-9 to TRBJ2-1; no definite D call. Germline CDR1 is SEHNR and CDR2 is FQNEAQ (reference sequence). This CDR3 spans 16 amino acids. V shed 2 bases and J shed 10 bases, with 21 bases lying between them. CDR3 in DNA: TGTGCCAGCAGCTTACGTCCTAGAAGTTATTTCAACGAGCAGTTCTTC. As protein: CASSLRPRSYFNEQFF.

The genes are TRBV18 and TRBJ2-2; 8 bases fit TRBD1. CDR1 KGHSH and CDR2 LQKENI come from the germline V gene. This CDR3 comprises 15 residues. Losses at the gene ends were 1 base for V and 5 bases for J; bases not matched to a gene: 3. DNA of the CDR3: TGTGCCAGCTCACCACAGAGGACAGGGACCGGGGAGCTGTTTTTT. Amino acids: CASSPQRTGTGELFF.

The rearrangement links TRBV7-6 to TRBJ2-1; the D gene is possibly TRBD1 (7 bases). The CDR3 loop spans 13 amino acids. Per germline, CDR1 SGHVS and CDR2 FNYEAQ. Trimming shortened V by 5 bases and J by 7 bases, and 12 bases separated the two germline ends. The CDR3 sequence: CASSGGTVNEQFF. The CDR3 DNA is TGTGCCAGCAGCGGGGGGACAGTTAATGAGCAGTTCTTC.

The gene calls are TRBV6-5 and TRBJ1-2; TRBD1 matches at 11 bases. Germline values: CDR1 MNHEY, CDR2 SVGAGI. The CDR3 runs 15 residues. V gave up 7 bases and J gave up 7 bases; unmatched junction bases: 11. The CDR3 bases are TGTGCCAGCAATGACGGCGGACAGGGGGCGCTTGGCTACACCTTC. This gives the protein CASNDGGQGALGYTF.

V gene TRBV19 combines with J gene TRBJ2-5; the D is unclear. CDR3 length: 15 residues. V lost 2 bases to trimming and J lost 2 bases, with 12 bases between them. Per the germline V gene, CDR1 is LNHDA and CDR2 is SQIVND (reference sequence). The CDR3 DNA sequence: TGTGCCAGTAGTATATGGTCGGCGGATCAAGAGACCCAGTACTTC. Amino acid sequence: CASSIWSADQETQYF.

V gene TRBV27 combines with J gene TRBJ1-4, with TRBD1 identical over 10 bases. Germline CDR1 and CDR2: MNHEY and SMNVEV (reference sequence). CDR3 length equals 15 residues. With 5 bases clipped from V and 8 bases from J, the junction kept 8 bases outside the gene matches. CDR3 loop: CASSPRDRGWEKLFF. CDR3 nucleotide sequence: TGTGCCAGCAGTCCAAGGGACAGGGGATGGGAAAAACTGTTTTTT. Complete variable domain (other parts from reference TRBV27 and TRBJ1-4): EAQVTQNPRYLITVTGKKLTVTCSQNMNHEYMSWYRQDPGLGLRQIYYSMNVEVTDKGDVPEGYKVSRKEKRNFPLILESPSPNQTSLYFCASSPRDRGWEKLFFGSGTQLSVL.

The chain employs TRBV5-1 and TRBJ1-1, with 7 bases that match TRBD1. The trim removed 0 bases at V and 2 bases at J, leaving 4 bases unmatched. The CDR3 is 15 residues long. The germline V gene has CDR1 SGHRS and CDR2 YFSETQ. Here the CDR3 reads CASSLGGTDNTEAFF. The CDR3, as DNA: TGCGCCAGCAGCTTGGGAGGGACAGATAACACTGAAGCTTTCTTT. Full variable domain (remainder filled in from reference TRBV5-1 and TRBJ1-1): KAGVTQTPRYLIKTRGQQVTLSCSPISGHRSVSWYQQTPGQGLQFLFEYFSETQRNKGNFPGRFSGRQFSNSRSEMNVSTLELGDSALYLCASSLGGTDNTEAFFGQGTRLTVV.